The entry below describes one TCR beta chain. Its specificity is unknown. One junction end does not reproduce the germline sequence, and a read error may be involved. Germline CDR1 MNHEY, CDR2 SVGEGT. This CDR3 has 12 amino acids. The sample originates from a study of molecular identifiers for immune sequencing clone quantification. The authors gated naive CD8 T cells as CD8+CD4-CCR7+CD45RA+ for sorting. Overall study results and limits: The study found clones above 20 RNA copies held over 98% of effector molecules and under 1% in naive cells. Barcode sharing among identical TCR molecules could make large clones appear smaller. Jurkat TCR RNA from one cell was spiked into about a million naive cells, and it was reportedly detectable there.

One entry per CDR3 protein results from TCRdb running MiXCR on the PCR reads. The sample holds some 680,000 distinct CDR3 sequences, around 25% seen once. J is TRBJ1-2 and V is TRBV6-2 or TRBV6-3; no clear D gene. The receptor was derived from a human donor in good health. Some libraries in this study had Jurkat cell RNA spiked in. The sequenced sample was naive CD8+ T cells from blood, with Jurkat cell RNA spiked in. Subset: FACS-sorted CD8+CD4-CCR7+CD45RA+ naive T cells. CDR3 protein: CAGSYSGSGYTF. The CDR3 nucleotides are TGTGCCGGCAGTTACTCTGGGTCCGGCTACACCTTC.